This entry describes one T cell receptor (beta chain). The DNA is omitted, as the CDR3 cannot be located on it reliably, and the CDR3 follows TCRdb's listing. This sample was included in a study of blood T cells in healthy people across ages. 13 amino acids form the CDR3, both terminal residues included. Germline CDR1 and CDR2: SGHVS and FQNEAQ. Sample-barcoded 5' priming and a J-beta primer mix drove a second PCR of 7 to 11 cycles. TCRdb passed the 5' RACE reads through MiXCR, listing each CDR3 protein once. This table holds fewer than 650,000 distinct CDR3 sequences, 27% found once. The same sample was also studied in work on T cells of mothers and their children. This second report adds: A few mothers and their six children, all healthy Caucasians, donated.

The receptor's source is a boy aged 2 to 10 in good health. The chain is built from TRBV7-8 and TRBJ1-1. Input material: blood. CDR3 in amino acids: CASSFGSGSEAFF.